This T cell receptor beta chain was recovered during a study of PD-1 blockade in classical Hodgkin lymphoma. For the study at large: Patients were infused with nivolumab 3 mg/kg every 2 weeks. Overall study findings and caveats: Compared with healthy donors, newly diagnosed patients reportedly showed lower baseline TCR diversity. Complete responders entered with baseline diversity on par with newly diagnosed patients, the results showed.

Relapse after autologous stem cell transplantation occurred in every patient, and brentuximab vedotin exposure varied. The CDR3 is made up of 14 amino acids. The V gene's germline CDR1 is SGHTA and CDR2 FQGNSA. The V segment lost 5 bases and the J segment 5 bases; nucleotides outside the gene matches: 6. Concerning this clone: What it binds is unknown.

The repertoire was sequenced with immunoSEQ multiplex PCR; TCRdb's copy has only in-frame clones and lacks some. Altogether under 40,000 clones are present, less than 85% being singletons, with the ten largest covering roughly 15%. The sequencing used peripheral blood mononuclear cells (PBMCs), collected before the second cycle of nivolumab. V gene TRBV7-2 combines with J gene TRBJ2-1; 7 positions agree with TRBD2. This TCR was sampled from a human donor with classical Hodgkin lymphoma. The CDR3 DNA reads as TGTGCCAGCAGCCCGGGGACTACCGACAATGAGCAGTTCTTC. This encodes CASSPGTTDNEQFF. Variable domain in full (rest from reference TRBV7-2 and TRBJ2-1): GAGVSQSPSNKVTEKGKDVELRCDPISGHTALYWYRQSLGQGLEFLIYFQGNSAPDKSGLPSDRFSAERTGGSVSTLTIQRTQQEDSAVYLCASSPGTTDNEQFFGPGTRLTVL.